One and the same sample provided the 2 T cell receptor beta chains below, sequenced in a study of OX40 agonist ivuxolimab in advanced cancers. Assay: immunoSEQ multiplex PCR; the TCRdb copy retains only in-frame clones and omits some. This table has approximately 89,000 clones, 88% appearing once. Sequences were derived from CD4+ or CD8+ T cells sorted from blood, sampled in a trial of the OX40 agonist ivuxolimab. The receptors were gathered from an adult with an advanced solid tumor such as melanoma, head and neck, liver or kidney cancer.

This chain connects TRBV11-2 to TRBJ2-5, with D unresolved. CDR3 length equals 11 residues. V was pared by 5 bases and J by 2 bases, with 3 bases between. The V gene's germline CDR1 is SGHAT and CDR2 FQNNGV. The CDR3 bases are TGTGCCAGCAGCAATCAAGAGACCCAGTACTTC. Residues: CASSNQETQYF. The complete variable domain, with remaining parts taken from reference TRBV11-2 and TRBJ2-5, reads EAGVAQSPRYKIIEKRQSVAFWCNPISGHATLYWYQQILGQGPKLLIQFQNNGVVDDSQLPKDRFSAERLKGVDSTLKIQPAKLEDSAVYLCASSNQETQYFGPGTRLLVL.

The CDR3 here is CASSYLGQYEQYF. The CDR3 DNA follows: TGTGCCAGCAGTTACTTGGGACAGTACGAGCAGTACTTC. V gene TRBV6-6 combines with J gene TRBJ2-7; the match to TRBD1 covers 7 bases. Germline V gene lookup returns CDR1 MNHNY and CDR2 SVGAGI (reference sequence). With V trimmed by 1 base and J by 4 bases, 1 base remained unmatched. This CDR3 is 13 amino acids long.